The 10 T cell receptor beta chains in this list originate from one sample, sequenced in a study of blood T cell repertoires in COVID-19. The data were produced by immunoSEQ multiplex PCR, yet TCRdb's version contains in-frame clones alone and is incomplete. The sample includes under 250,000 clones, roughly 86% of them seen just once. Sequenced input: PBMCs or T cells enriched from blood (not recorded which). Receptors were obtained from a woman in her thirties with acute COVID-19.

Written as DNA, the CDR3 is TGTGCCAGCAGCTTTACTAGCGGAGGAACCACCTCCCCCTACGAGCAGTACTTC. Its translation: CASSFTSGGTTSPYEQYF. The rearrangement uses TRBV7-2 and TRBJ2-7; 8 bases agree with TRBD2. The trim removed 3 bases at V and 2 bases at J, leaving 15 bases unmatched. The germline V gene has CDR1 SGHTA and CDR2 FQGNSA. The CDR3 has 18 amino acids.

DNA for the CDR3: TGTGCCAGCAGTTTAATGCGTGGCACTGAAGCTTTCTTT. Translating it yields CASSLMRGTEAFF. V usage is TRBV27 and J usage is TRBJ1-1; D remains unclear. The CDR3 runs to 13 residues. V was cut by 2 bases and J by 4 bases, with 8 bases left in between. Germline CDR1 and CDR2: MNHEY and SMNVEV (reference sequence).

V usage is TRBV14 and J usage is TRBJ1-2; D is uncertain. V was trimmed by 1 base and J by 3 bases, leaving 12 bases between them. The CDR3 loop spans 15 amino acids. Germline values: CDR1 SGHDN, CDR2 FVKESK. The CDR3 nucleotides are TGTGCCAGCAGCCAAGCCAGCTCCGGGTACTATGGCTACACCTTC. Protein sequence: CASSQASSGYYGYTF.

The gene calls are TRBV3-1 (or the pseudogene TRBV3-2) and TRBJ2-5, with 11 bases fitting TRBD2. The V gene end was trimmed by 6 bases and the J gene end by 5 bases; junction bases not matched to a gene: 11. The CDR3 runs 16 residues. Germline lookup yields CDR1 LGHDT and CDR2 YNNKEL (reference sequence). The CDR3 region has the DNA TGTGCCAGCAGTCCCTATAGCGGGGGGGCCGGGGAGACCCAGTACTTC. Protein sequence: CASSPYSGGAGETQYF.

This sequence joins TRBV19 and TRBJ2-7; TRBD1 agrees at 10 bases. Germline assignment: CDR1 LNHDA and CDR2 SQIVND (reference sequence). This CDR3 contains 14 residues. Trimming at V came to 8 bases and at J to 3 bases, leaving 7 bases not matched to a gene. CDR3 sequence: CASGTGDLNYEQYF. The CDR3, as DNA: TGTGCCAGTGGGACAGGGGATCTTAACTACGAGCAGTACTTC.

The chain couples TRBV10-2 to TRBJ2-1; 12 nucleotides align to TRBD2. This CDR3 contains 16 residues. Germline V gene data show CDR1 as WSHSY and CDR2 as SAAADI. V shed 6 bases, J shed 5 bases, and the junction held 8 bases outside the gene matches. CDR3 DNA sequence: TGCGCCAGCAGCCACCTGACTAGCGGGGGACACAATGAGCAGTTCTTC. It encodes CASSHLTSGGHNEQFF.

This chain joins TRBV2 and TRBJ1-2, with D possibly being TRBD1 (6 bases). Germline V CDR1 and CDR2: SNHLY, FYNNEI. V dropped 6 bases and J dropped 4 bases, with 18 bases sitting between them. The CDR3 spans 15 residues. The DNA of the CDR3 is TGTGCCAGCAGCGCCGTATCACAGGGCTTCTATGGCTACACCTTC. As protein: CASSAVSQGFYGYTF.

The chain recombines TRBV30 with TRBJ1-2, with unresolved D. Trimming took 0 bases from V and 0 from J, leaving 8 bases between them. The CDR3 sequence is 14 residues long. Germline loops: CDR1 GTSNPN, CDR2 SVGIG (reference sequence). CDR3 in amino acids: CAWSVSEANYGYTF. In DNA form, the CDR3 reads TGTGCCTGGAGTGTATCGGAGGCTAACTATGGCTACACCTTC.

The V gene is TRBV5-1, the J gene TRBJ1-4; the match to TRBD1 covers 7 bases. Unmatched junction bases numbered 9, after V lost 4 bases and J lost 6 bases. CDR3 size: 15 residues. Per the germline V gene, CDR1 is SGHRS and CDR2 is YFSETQ. The CDR3 protein is CASSPGQVGDEKLFF. CDR3 sequence (DNA): TGCGCCAGCAGCCCAGGACAGGTGGGAGATGAAAAACTGTTTTTT.

V is TRBV6-5 and J is TRBJ1-2; tentatively, D is TRBD1 (6 bases). Germline V lookup: CDR1 MNHEY, CDR2 SVGAGI. The CDR3 is 13 amino acids. Between the trimmed V and J ends, which lost 6 bases and 3 bases, there was a span of 11 bases. The CDR3 spells CASRKDRDYGYTF. The CDR3 nucleotides read TGTGCCAGCAGGAAGGACAGAGACTATGGCTACACCTTC.